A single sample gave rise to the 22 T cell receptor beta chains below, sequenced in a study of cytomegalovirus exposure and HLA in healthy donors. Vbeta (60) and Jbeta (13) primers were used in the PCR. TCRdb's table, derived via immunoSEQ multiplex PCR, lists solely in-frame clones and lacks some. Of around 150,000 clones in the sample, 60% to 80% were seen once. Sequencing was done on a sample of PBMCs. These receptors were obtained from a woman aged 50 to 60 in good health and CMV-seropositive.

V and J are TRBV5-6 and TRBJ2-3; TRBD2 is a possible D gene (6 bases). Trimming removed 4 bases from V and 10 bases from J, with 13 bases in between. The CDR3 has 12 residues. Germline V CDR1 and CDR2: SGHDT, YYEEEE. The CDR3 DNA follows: TGTGCCAGCAGCCCTGAGGGAGGCGCGCAGTATTTT. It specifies CASSPEGGAQYF.

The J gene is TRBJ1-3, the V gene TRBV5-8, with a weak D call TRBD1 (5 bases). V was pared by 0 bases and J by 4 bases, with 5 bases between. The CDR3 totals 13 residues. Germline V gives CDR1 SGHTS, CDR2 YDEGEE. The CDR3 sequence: CASSLGQGNTIYF. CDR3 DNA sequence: TGTGCCAGCAGCTTGGGACAGGGAAACACCATATATTTT.

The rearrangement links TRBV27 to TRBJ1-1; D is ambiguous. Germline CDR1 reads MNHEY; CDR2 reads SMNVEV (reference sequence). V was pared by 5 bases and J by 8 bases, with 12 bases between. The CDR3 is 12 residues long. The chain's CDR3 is CASSLDGIEAFF. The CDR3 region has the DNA TGTGCCAGCAGTCTTGACGGGATAGAAGCTTTCTTT.

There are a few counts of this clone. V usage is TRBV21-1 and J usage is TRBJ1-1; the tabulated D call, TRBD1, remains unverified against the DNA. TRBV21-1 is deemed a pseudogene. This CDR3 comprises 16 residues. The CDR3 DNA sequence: TGTGCCAGCAGCAAGTTTTCCTCACAGGGCGTTGCTGAAGCTTTCTTT. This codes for CASSKFSSQGVAEAFF.

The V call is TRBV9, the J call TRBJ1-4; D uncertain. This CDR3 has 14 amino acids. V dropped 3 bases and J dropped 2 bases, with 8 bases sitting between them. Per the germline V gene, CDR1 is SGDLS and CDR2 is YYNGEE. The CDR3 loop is CASSAGGTNEKLFF. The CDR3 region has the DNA TGTGCCAGCAGCGCGGGTGGCACTAATGAAAAACTGTTTTTT.

CDR3 DNA sequence: TGTGCCAGCAGTGAAGAGACAAATCTCGAGCAGTACTTC. This translates into CASSEETNLEQYF. This chain uses TRBV2 with TRBJ2-7; D remains unclear. CDR3 length equals 13 residues. V was cut by 1 base and J by 6 bases, with 10 bases left in between. Germline CDR1 reads SNHLY; CDR2 reads FYNNEI.

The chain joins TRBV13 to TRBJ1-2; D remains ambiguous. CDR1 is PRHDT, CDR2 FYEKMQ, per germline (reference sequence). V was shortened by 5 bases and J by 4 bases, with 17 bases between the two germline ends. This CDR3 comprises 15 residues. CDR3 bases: TGTGCCAGCAGCCTCCGCGACCGCGGCCCCTATGGCTACACCTTC. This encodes CASSLRDRGPYGYTF. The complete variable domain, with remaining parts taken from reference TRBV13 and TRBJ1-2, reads AAGVIQSPRHLIKEKRETATLKCYPIPRHDTVYWYQQGPGQDPQFLISFYEKMQSDKGSIPDRFSAQQFSDYHSELNMSSLELGDSALYFCASSLRDRGPYGYTFGSGTRLTVV.

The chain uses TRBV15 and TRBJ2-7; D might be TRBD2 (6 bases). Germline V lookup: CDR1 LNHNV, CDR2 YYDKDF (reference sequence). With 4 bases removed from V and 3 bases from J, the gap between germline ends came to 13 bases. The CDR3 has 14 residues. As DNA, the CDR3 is TGTGCCACCAGCAAAGGAGGGTCTGGCTACGAGCAGTACTTC. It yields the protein CATSKGGSGYEQYF.

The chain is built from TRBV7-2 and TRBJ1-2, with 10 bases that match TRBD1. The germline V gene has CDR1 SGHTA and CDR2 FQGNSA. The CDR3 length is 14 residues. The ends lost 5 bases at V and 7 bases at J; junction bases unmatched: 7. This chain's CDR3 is CASSRDRGRGGYTF. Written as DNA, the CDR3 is TGTGCCAGCAGCCGGGACAGGGGACGGGGTGGCTACACCTTC.

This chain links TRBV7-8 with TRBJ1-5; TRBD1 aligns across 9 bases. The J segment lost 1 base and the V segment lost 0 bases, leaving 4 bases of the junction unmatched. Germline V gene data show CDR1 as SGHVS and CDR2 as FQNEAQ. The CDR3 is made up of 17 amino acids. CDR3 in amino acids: CASSLAIGQGSNQPQHF. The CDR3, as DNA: TGTGCCAGCAGCTTAGCTATTGGACAGGGGAGCAATCAGCCCCAGCATTTT.

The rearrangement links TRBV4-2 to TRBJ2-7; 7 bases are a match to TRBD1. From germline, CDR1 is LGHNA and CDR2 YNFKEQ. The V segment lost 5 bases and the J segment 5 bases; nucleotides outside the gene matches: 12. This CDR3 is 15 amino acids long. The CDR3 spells CASSYQDREYDEQYF. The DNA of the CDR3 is TGTGCCAGCAGCTACCAAGACAGGGAATACGACGAGCAGTACTTC.

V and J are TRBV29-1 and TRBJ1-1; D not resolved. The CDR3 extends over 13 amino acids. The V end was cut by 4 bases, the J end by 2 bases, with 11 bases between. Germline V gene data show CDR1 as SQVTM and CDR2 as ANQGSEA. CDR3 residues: CSVVREYNTEAFF. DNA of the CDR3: TGCAGCGTTGTGAGGGAGTACAACACTGAAGCTTTCTTT. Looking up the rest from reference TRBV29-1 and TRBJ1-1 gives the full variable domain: SAVISQKPSRDICQRGTSLTIQCQVDSQVTMMFWYRQQPGQSLTLIATANQGSEATYESGFVIDKFPISRPNLTFSTLTVSNMSPEDSSIYLCSVVREYNTEAFFGQGTRLTVV.

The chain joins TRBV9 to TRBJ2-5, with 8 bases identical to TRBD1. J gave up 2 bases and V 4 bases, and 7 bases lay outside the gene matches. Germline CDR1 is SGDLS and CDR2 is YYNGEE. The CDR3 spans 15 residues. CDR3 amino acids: CASSIGTGTQETQYF. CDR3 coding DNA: TGTGCCAGCAGCATCGGGACAGGCACTCAAGAGACCCAGTACTTC.

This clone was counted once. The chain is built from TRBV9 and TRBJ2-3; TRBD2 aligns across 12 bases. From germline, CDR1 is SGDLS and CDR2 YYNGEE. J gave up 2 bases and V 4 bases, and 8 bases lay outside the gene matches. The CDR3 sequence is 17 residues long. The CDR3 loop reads CASSPGRTSGTTDTQYF. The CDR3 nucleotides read TGTGCCAGCAGCCCAGGCCGGACTAGCGGGACCACAGATACGCAGTATTTT. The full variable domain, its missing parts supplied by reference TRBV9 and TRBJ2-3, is DSGVTQTPKHLITATGQRVTLRCSPRSGDLSVYWYQQSLDQGLQFLIQYYNGEERAKGNILERFSAQQFPDLHSELNLSSLELGDSALYFCASSPGRTSGTTDTQYFGPGTRLTVL.

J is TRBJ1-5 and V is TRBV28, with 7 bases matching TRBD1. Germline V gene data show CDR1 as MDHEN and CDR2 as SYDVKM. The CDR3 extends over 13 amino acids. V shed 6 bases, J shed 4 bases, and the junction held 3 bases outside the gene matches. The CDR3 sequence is CASRKTGNQPQHF. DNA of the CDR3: TGTGCCAGCAGAAAGACAGGGAATCAGCCCCAGCATTTT.

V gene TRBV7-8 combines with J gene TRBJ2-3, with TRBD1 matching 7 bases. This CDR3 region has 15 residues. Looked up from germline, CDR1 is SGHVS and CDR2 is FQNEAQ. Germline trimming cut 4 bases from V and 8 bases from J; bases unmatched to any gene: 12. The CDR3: CASSSTGTVPSTQYF. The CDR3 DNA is TGTGCCAGCAGCTCGACCGGGACAGTTCCTTCTACGCAGTATTTT.

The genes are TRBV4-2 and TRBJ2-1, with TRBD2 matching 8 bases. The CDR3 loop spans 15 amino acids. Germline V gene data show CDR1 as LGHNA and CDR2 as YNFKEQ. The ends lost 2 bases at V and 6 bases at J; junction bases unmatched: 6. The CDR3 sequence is CASSQWAGGFNEQFF. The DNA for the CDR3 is TGTGCCAGCAGCCAATGGGCGGGAGGCTTCAATGAGCAGTTCTTC.

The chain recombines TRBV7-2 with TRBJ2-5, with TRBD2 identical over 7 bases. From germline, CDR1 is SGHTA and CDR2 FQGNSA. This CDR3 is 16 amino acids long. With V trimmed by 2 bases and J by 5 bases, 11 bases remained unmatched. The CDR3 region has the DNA TGTGCCAGCAGCTTATCTAGCGGAGGTTCATACGAGACCCAGTACTTC. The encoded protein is CASSLSSGGSYETQYF.

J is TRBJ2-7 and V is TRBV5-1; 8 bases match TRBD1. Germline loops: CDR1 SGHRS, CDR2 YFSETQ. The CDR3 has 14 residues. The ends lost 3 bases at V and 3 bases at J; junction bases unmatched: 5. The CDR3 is CASSSAGGVYEQYF. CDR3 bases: TGCGCCAGCAGCTCAGCAGGGGGCGTCTACGAGCAGTACTTC. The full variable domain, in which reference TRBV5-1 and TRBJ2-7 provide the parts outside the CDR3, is KAGVTQTPRYLIKTRGQQVTLSCSPISGHRSVSWYQQTPGQGLQFLFEYFSETQRNKGNFPGRFSGRQFSNSRSEMNVSTLELGDSALYLCASSSAGGVYEQYFGPGTRLTVT.

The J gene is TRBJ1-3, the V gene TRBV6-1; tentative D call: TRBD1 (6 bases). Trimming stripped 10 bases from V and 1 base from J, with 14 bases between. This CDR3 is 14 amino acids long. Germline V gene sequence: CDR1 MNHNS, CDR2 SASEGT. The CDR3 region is CATTDSLSGNTIYF. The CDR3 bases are TGTGCCACCACGGACAGCCTTTCTGGAAACACCATATATTTT.

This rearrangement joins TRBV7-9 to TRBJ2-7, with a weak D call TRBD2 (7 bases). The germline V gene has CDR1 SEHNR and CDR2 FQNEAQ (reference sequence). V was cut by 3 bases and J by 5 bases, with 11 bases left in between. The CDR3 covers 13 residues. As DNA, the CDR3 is TGTGCCAGCAGCTTGGGGGGGCGAGACGAGCAGTACTTC. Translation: CASSLGGRDEQYF.

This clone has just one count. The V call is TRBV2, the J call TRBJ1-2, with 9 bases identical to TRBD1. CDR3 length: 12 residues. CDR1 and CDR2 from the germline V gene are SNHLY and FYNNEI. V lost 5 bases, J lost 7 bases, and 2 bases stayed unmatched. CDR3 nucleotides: TGTGCCAGCAGTAACAGGGGGCCTGGCTACACCTTC. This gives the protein CASSNRGPGYTF.